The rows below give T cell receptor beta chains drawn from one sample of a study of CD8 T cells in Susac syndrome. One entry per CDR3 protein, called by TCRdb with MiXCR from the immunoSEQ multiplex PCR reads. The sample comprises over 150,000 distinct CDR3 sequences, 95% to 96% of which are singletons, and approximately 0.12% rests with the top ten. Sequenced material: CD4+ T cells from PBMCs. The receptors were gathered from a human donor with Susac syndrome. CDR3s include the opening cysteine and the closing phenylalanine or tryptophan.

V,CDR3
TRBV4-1,CASSLSRTGRKNTGELFF
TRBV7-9,CAIPRPDTQYF
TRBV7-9,CASSLRDNNEQFF
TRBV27,CASSPLWREGQGNEQFF
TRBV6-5,CASSRSLGNEQFF
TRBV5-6,CASSLASAGELFF
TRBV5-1,CASSDSGGGDTQYF
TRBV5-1,CASSSGTSGSDTQYF
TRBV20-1,CSAGGGGRGNQPQHF
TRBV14,CASGDSGNTIYF
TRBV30,CAWSPGAGGYTF
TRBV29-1,CSVGLGLDSYEQYF
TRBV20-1,CSARVPYGYTF
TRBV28,CASSLGTRLYGYTF
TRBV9,CASSVGGQGGYF
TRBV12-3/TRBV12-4,CASSLSGTQLTGELFF
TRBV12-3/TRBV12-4,CASSPPTGDRDEQYF
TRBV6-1,CASKPRDRGYGYTF
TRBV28,CASSLLDRYNEQFF
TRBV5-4,CASSLSRFPLPGELFF
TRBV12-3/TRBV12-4,CASSNMRNTGELFF
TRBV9,CASSVAPSGVWNEQFF
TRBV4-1,CASSRTGELFF
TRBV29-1,CSDKEKNTGELFF
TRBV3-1,CASSQDAGEADTQYF
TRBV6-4,CASREVPGGAYGYTF
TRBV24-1,CATSDPQREQFF
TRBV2,CASSKGSKDTGELFF
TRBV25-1,CASSEVGAAHGYTF
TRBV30,CAWQGNSNQPQHF
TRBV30,CAWSPQGGVRTGELFF
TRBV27,CASSTRQGNGYTF
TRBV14,CASSQDWTGGRYF
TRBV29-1,CSGTRGSYNEQFF
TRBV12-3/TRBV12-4,CASSFDSGGPFNEQFF
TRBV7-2,CASSLGPGDYNEQFF
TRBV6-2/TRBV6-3,CATCATGVYEQYF
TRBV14,CASSLRTGALGNSPLHF
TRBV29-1,CSVGISGYEQYF
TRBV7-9,CASSSGPHLDEQYF
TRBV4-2,CASSQDQGGSGQGYYGYTF
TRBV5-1,CASSLGPLAGGYEQYF
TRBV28,CASGRGGSTGELFF
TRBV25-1,CASSERLNTEAFF
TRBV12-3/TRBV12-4,CASSPPAEWGAQHF